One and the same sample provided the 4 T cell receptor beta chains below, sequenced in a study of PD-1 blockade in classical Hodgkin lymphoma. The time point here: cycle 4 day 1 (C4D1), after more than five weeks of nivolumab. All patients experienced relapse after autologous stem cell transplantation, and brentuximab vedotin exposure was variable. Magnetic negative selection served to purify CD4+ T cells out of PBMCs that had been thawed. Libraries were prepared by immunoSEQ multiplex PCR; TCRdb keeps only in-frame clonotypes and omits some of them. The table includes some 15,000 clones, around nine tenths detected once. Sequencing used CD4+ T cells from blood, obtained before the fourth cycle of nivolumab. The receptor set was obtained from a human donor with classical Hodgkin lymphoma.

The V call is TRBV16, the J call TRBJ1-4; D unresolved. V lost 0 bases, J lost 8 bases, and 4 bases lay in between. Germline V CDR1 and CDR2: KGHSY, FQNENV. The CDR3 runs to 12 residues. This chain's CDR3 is CASSQSVEKLFF. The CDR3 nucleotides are TGTGCCAGCAGCCAATCAGTGGAAAAACTGTTTTTT.

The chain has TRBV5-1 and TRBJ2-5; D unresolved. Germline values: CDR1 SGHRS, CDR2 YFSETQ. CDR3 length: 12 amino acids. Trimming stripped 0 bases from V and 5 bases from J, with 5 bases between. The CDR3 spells CASSLARETQYF. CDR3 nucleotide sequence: TGCGCCAGCAGCTTGGCACGGGAGACCCAGTACTTC.

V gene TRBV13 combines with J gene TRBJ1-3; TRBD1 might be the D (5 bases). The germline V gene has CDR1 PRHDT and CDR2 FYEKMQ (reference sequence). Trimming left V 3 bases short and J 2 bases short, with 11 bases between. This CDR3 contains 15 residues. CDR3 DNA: TGTGCCAGCAGCTTTGGCAGGGCAACTGGAAACACCATATATTTT. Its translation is CASSFGRATGNTIYF.

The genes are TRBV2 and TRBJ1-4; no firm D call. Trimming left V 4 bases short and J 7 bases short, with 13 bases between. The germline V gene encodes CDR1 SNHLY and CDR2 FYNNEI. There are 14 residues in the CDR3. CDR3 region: CASSGTSRSEKLFF. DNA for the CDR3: TGTGCCAGCAGTGGGACTTCACGGAGTGAAAAACTGTTTTTT. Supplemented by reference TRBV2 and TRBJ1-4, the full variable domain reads EPEVTQTPSHQVTQMGQEVILRCVPISNHLYFYWYRQILGQKVEFLVSFYNNEISEKSEIFDDQFSVERPDGSNFTLKIRSTKLEDSAMYFCASSGTSRSEKLFFGSGTQLSVL.